This T cell receptor beta chain was captured by sequencing in a study of PD-1 blockade in classical Hodgkin lymphoma. TCRdb's copy holds only in-frame clones and misses some; the assay was immunoSEQ multiplex PCR. The sample yields around 36,000 clones, approximately 87% seen once. Patients all relapsed after autologous stem cell transplantation, and there was variation in brentuximab vedotin exposure. This CDR3 is built from 14 residues. Trimming stripped 3 bases from V and 5 bases from J, with 12 bases between. From germline, CDR1 is SGHRS and CDR2 YFSETQ. This TCR was recovered from a human donor with classical Hodgkin lymphoma. V usage is TRBV5-1 and J usage is TRBJ2-1, with a weak D call TRBD1 (5 bases). The sample in question was peripheral blood mononuclear cells (PBMCs), obtained at baseline. CDR3 nucleotides: TGCGCCAGCAGCTCCTCAGGGTCCCACAATGAGCAGTTCTTC. The encoded protein is CASSSSGSHNEQFF.